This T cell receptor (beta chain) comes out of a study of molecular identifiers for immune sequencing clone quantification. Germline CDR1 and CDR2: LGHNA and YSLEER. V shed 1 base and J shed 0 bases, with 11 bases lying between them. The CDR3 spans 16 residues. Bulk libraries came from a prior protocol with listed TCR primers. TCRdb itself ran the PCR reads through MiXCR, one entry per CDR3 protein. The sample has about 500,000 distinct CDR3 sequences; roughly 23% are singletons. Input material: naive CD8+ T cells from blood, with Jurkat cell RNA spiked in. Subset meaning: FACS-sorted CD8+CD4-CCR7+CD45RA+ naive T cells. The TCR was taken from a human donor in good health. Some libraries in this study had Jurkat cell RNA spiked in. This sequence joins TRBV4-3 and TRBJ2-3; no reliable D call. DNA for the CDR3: TGCGCCAGCAGCCAAGGTGTTAGGAGAAGCACAGATACGCAGTATTTT. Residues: CASSQGVRRSTDTQYF.